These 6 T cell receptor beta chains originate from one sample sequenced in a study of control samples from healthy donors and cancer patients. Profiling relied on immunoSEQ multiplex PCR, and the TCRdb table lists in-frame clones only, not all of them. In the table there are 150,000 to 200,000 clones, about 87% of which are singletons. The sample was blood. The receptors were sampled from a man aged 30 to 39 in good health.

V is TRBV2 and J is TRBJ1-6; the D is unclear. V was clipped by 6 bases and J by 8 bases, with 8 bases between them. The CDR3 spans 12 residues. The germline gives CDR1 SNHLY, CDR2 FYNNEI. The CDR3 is CASSPEYSPLHF. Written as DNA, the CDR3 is TGTGCCAGCAGCCCCGAGTATTCACCCCTCCACTTT.

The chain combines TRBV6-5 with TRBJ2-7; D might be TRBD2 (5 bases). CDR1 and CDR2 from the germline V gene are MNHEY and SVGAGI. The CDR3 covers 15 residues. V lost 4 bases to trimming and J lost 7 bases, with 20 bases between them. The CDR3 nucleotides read TGTGCCAGCAGTTTGGTGTCGGGAACCGGCGAGGAGCAGTACTTC. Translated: CASSLVSGTGEEQYF.

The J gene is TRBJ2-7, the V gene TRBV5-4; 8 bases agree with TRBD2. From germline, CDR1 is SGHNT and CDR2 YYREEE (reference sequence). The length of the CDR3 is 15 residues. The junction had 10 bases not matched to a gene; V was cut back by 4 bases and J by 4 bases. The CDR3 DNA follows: TGTGCCAGCAGCCCCGGGGGACTAGAAGGATACGAGCAGTACTTC. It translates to CASSPGGLEGYEQYF.

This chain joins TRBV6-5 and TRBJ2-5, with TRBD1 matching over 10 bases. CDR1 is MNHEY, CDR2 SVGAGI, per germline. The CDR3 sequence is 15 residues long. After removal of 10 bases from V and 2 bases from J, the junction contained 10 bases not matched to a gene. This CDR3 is CATILRTGGQETQYF. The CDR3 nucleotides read TGTGCCACCATTCTAAGGACAGGGGGTCAAGAGACCCAGTACTTC.

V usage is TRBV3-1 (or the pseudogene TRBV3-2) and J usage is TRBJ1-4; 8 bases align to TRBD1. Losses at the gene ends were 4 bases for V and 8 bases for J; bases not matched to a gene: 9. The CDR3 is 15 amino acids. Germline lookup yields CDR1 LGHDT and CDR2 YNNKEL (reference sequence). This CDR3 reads CASSPGTGWAEKLFF. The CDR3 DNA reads TGTGCCAGCAGCCCGGGGACAGGCTGGGCGGAAAAACTGTTTTTT.

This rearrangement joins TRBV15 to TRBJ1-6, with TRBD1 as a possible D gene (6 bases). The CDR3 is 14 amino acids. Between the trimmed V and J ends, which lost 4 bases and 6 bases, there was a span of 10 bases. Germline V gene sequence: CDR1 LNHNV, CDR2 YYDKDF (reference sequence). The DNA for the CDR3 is TGTGCCACCAGCACCGACAGGTCTAATTCACCCCTCCACTTT. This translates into CATSTDRSNSPLHF.